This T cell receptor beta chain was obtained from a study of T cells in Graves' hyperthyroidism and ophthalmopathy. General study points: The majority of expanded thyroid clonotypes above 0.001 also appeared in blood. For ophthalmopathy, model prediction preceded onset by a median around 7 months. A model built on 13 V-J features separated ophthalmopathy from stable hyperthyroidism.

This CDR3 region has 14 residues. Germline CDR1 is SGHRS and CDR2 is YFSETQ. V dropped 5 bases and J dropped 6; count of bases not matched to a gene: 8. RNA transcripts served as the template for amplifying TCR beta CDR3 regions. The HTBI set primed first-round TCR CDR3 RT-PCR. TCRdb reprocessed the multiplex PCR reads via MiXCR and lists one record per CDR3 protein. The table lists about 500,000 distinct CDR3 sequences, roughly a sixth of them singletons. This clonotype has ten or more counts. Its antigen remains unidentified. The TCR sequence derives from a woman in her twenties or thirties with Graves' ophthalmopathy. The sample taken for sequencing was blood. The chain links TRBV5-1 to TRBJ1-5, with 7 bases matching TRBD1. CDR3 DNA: TGCGCCAGCAGTTCGGGACAGTCGAGTCAGCCCCAGCATTTT. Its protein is CASSSGQSSQPQHF.